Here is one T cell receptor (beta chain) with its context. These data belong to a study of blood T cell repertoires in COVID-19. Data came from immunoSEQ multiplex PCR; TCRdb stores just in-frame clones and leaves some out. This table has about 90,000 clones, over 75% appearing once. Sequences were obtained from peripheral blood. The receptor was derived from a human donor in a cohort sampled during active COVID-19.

The CDR3, as DNA: TGTGCCAGCTCCGACAGGGTTTTATATGGCTACACCTTC. Its protein is CASSDRVLYGYTF. V and J are TRBV12-3 or TRBV12-4 and TRBJ1-2; 7 positions agree with TRBD1. V trimming: 8 bases; J trimming: 5 bases; junction bases outside the gene matches: 8. The CDR3 is 13 residues long.